In its sample, the clone carrying this TCR beta chain was seen many times. Its antigen is currently unknown. CDR1 is SGHTS, CDR2 YDEGEE, per germline. V gave up 2 bases and J gave up 0 bases, with 8 bases separating them. The CDR3 is 14 amino acids. The data derive from a study of CD8+CD57+ T cells in acquired aplastic anemia. Looking at the study overall: DNA from sorted CD4+ and CD8+ cells averaged roughly 3.2 ug. Healthy donors yielded some 11 million CD4+ cell reads on average. Regarding the study as a whole: No significant difference in CD8+ Simpson's diversity was found between patients and controls. Patients and controls were found to share around 30 CD8+ CDR3 sequences.

TCR beta VDJ and CDR3 profiling used genomic DNA as template. TCRdb reprocessed the reads via MiXCR and lists one record per CDR3 protein. Seen here are some 220,000 distinct CDR3 sequences, 34% observed once, and the top ten hold roughly 1.1%. Sequenced input: sorted CD4+, CD8+, or CD8+CD57+ T cells (not recorded which) from PBMCs. The receptor's source is a human donor in good health, serving as a control. The chain joins TRBV5-8 to TRBJ1-1; the D is unclear. CDR3 residues: CASSFAAMNTEAFF. CDR3 sequence (DNA): TGTGCCAGCAGCTTTGCAGCTATGAACACTGAAGCTTTCTTT.